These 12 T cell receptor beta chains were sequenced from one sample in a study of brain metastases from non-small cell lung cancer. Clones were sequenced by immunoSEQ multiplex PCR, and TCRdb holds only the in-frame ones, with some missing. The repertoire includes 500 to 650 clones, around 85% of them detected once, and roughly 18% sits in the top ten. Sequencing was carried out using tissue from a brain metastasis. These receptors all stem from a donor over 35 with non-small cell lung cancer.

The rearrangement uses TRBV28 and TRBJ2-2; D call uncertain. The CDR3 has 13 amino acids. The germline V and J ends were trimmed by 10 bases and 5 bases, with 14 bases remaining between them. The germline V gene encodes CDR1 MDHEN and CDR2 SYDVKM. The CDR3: CATAGPATGELFF. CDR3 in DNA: TGTGCCACGGCCGGGCCCGCGACCGGGGAGCTGTTTTTT.

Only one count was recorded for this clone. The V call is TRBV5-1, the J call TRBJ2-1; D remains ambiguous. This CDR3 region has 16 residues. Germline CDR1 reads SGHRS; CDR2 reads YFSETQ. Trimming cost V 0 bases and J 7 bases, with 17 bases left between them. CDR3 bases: TGCGCCAGCAGCTTGGCCGTCTCATCCACTGGGAATGAGCAGTTCTTC. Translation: CASSLAVSSTGNEQFF.

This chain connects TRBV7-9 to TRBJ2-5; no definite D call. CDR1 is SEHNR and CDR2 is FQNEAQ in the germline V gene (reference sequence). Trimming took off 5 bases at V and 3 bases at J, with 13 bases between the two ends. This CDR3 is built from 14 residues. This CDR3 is CASSATRNKETQYF. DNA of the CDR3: TGTGCCAGCAGCGCAACGAGGAATAAAGAGACCCAGTACTTC.

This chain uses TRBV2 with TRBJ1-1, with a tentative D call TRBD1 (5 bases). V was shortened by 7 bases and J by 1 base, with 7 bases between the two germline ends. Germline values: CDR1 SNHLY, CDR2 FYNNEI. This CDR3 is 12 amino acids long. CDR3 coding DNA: TGTGCCAGCATGGGGGAGAACACTGAAGCTTTCTTT. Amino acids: CASMGENTEAFF. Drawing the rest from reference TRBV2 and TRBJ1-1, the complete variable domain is EPEVTQTPSHQVTQMGQEVILRCVPISNHLYFYWYRQILGQKVEFLVSFYNNEISEKSEIFDDQFSVERPDGSNFTLKIRSTKLEDSAMYFCASMGENTEAFFGQGTRLTVV.

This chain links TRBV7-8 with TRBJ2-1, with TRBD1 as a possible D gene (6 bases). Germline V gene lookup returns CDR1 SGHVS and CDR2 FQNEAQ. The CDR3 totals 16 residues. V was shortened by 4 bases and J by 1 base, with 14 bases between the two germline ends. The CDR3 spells CASSSRTAPSYNEQFF. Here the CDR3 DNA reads TGTGCCAGCAGCTCCCGGACAGCCCCTTCCTACAATGAGCAGTTCTTC.

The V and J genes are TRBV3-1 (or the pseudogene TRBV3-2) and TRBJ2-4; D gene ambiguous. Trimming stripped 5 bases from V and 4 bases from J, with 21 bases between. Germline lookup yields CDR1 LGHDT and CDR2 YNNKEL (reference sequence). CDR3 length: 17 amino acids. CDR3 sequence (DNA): TGTGCCAGCAGCTTACGGGTTCCCATTCAAAGAAAAAACATTCAGTACTTC. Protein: CASSLRVPIQRKNIQYF.

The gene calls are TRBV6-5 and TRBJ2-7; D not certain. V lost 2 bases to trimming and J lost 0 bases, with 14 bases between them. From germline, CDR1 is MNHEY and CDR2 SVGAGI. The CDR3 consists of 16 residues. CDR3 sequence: CASSYGYFVPSYEQYF. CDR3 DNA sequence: TGTGCCAGCAGTTACGGGTATTTTGTTCCCTCCTACGAGCAGTACTTC.

CDR3 sequence (DNA): TGTGCCTGGAATGTGCTGACTGGAAACACCATATATTTT. This encodes CAWNVLTGNTIYF. V gene TRBV30 combines with J gene TRBJ1-3; D not certain. Trimming shortened V by 4 bases and J by 2 bases, and 9 bases separated the two germline ends. CDR1 GTSNPN and CDR2 SVGIG come from the germline V gene (reference sequence). The CDR3 runs to 13 residues.

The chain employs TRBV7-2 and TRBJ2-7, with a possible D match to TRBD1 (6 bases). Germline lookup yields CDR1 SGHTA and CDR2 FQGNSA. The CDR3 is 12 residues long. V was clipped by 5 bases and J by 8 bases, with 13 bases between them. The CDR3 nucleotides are TGTGCCAGCAGCCCCCAGGGGTACAAGCAGTACTTC. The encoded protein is CASSPQGYKQYF. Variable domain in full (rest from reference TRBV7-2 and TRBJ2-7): GAGVSQSPSNKVTEKGKDVELRCDPISGHTALYWYRQSLGQGLEFLIYFQGNSAPDKSGLPSDRFSAERTGGSVSTLTIQRTQQEDSAVYLCASSPQGYKQYFGPGTRLTVT.

In DNA, the CDR3 is TGTGCCAGCAGCGCCCTCGGGAAGACCTACGAGCAGTACTTC. Translating it yields CASSALGKTYEQYF. This chain uses TRBV7-9 with TRBJ2-7, with D possibly TRBD2 on 5 matching bases. V lost 5 bases and J lost 2, with 13 bases in between. Germline-derived CDR1 and CDR2 are SEHNR and FQNEAQ (reference sequence). The CDR3 is 14 residues long.

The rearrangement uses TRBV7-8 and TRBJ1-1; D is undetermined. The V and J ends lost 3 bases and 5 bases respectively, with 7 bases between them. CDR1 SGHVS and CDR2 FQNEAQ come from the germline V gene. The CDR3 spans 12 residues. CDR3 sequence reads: CASSFWLTEAFF. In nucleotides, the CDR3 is TGTGCCAGCAGCTTTTGGTTGACTGAAGCTTTCTTT.

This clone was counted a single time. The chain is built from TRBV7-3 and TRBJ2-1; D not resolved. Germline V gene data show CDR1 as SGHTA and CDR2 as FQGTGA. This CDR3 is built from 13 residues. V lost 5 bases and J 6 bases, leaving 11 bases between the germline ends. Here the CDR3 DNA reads TGTGCCAGCAGCCCCCAGACCAGCAATGAGCAGTTCTTC. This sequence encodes CASSPQTSNEQFF.